The clone carrying this T cell receptor beta chain was counted between two and nine times. Its target is unknown. This sample stems from a study of human T cells and chemical hapten exposure. On the study more broadly: Diphenylcyclopropenone was administered weekly to the scalp of patients throughout the approximately 24-week study. Reading of the patch tests, which applied 0.01% DPC to the upper back, occurred at 6 days.

Study-level results: Controls formed significantly fewer large CDR3 similarity clusters than expanded TCRs did.

The CDR3 consists of 14 residues. CDR1 and CDR2 (germline): SGHAT, FQNNGV. V was trimmed by 0 bases and J by 5 bases, leaving 11 bases between them. A single record per CDR3 protein comes from TCRdb applying MiXCR to the RACE reads. This table has approximately 80,000 distinct CDR3 sequences, roughly a tenth appearing once. The time point here: patch test 3, about 24 weeks after DPC sensitization. Treatment reported: therapeutic diphenylcyclopropenone sensitization with weekly scalp DPC. This TCR was sampled from a woman aged 50 to 65 with alopecia areata. Some clones in this sample may be carry-over from other donors' samples. Here the sequenced sample was whole blood, taken in connection with sensitization to the hapten diphenylcyclopropenone (DPC). The chain has TRBV11-2 and TRBJ2-7; unclear D gene. CDR3 residues: CASSLDRLVDEQYF. The CDR3 DNA reads TGTGCCAGCAGCTTAGATCGGTTGGTTGACGAGCAGTACTTC.